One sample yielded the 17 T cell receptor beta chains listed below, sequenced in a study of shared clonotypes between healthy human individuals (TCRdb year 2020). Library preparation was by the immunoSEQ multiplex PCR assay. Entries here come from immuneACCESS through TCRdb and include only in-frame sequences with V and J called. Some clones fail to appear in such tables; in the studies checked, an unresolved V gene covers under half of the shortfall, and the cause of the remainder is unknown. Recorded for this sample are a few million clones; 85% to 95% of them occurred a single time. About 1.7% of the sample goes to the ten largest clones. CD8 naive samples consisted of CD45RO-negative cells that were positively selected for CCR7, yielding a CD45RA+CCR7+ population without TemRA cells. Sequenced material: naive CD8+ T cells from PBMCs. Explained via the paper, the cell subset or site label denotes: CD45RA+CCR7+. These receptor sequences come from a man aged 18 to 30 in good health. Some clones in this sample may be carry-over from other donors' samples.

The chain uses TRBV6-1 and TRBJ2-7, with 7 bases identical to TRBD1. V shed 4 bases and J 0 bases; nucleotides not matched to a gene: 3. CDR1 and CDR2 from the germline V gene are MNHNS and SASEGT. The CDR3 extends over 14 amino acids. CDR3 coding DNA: TGTGCCAGCAGTGGGTGGGACAGCTCCTACGAGCAGTACTTC. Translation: CASSGWDSSYEQYF.

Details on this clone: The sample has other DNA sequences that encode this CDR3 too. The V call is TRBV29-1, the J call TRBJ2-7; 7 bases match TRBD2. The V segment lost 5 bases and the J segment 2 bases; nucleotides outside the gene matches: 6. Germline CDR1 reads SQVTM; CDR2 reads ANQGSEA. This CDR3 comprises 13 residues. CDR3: CSVLEGGPYEQYF. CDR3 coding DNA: TGCAGCGTTCTCGAGGGAGGGCCCTACGAGCAGTACTTC.

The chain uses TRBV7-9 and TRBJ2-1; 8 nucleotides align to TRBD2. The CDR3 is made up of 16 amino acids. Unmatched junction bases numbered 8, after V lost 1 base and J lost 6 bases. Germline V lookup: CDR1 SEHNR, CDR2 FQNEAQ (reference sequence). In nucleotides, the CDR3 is TGTGCCAGCAGCTTAGTTCGAGCGGGAGAGGGCAATGAGCAGTTCTTC. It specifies CASSLVRAGEGNEQFF.

The DNA for the CDR3 is TGTGCCAGCAGCTTTTGGCAGGTGAACACCGGGGAGCTGTTTTTT. Its protein product is CASSFWQVNTGELFF. The V call is TRBV5-6, the J call TRBJ2-2; D remains ambiguous. Germline V gene data show CDR1 as SGHDT and CDR2 as YYEEEE. With 2 bases removed from V and 1 base from J, the gap between germline ends came to 9 bases. The CDR3 spans 15 residues.

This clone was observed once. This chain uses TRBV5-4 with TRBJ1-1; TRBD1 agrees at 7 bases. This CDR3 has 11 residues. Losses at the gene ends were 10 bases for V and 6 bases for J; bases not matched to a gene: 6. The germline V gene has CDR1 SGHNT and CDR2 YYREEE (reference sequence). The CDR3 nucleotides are TGTGCCGGAAAGACAGGGTCTGAAGCTTTCTTT. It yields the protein CAGKTGSEAFF.

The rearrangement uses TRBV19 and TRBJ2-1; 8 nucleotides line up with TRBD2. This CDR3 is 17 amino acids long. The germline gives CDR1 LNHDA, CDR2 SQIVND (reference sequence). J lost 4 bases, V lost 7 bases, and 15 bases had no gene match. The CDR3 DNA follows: TGTGCCAGTACCCGGGGGGGAGCGGGAGTCGGGTACAATGAGCAGTTCTTC. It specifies CASTRGGAGVGYNEQFF.

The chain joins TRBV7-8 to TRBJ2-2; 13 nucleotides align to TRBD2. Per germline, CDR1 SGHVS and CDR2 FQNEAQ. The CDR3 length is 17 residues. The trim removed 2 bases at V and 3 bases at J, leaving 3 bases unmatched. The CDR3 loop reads CASSLTSGRADTGELFF. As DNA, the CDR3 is TGTGCCAGCAGCTTAACTAGCGGGAGGGCGGACACCGGGGAGCTGTTTTTT.

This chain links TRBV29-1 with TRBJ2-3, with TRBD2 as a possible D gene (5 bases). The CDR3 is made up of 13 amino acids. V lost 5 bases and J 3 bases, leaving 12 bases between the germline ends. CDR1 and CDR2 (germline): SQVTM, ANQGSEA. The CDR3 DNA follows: TGCAGCGTTCGGGGAGTGGGTACAGATACGCAGTATTTT. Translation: CSVRGVGTDTQYF.

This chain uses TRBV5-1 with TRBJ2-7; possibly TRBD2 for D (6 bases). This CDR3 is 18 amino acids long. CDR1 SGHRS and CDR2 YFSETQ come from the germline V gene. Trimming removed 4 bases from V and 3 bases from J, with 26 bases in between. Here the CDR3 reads CASSKNPRRDLVLYEQYF. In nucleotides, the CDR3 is TGCGCCAGCAGCAAAAACCCTCGGCGGGATCTGGTCCTCTACGAGCAGTACTTC.

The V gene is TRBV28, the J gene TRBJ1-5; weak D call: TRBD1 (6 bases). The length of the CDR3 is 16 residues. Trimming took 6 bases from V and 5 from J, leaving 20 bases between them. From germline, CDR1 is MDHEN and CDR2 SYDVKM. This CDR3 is CASRPARGGAYQPQHF. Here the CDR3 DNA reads TGTGCCAGCAGGCCTGCTCGTGGGGGGGCTTATCAGCCCCAGCATTTT.

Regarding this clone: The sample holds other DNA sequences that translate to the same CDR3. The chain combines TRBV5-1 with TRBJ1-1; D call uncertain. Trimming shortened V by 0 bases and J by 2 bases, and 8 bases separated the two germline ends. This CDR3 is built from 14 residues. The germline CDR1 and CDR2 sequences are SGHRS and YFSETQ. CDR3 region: CASSLAGPNTEAFF. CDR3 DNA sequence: TGCGCCAGCAGCTTGGCCGGGCCTAACACTGAAGCTTTCTTT.

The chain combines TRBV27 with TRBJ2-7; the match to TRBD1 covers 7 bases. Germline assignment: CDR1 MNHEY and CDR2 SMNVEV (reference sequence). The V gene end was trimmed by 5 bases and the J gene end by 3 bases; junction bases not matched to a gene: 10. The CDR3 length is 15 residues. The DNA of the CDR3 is TGTGCCAGCAGTCTTCGACTGACAGGGTTCTACGAGCAGTACTTC. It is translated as CASSLRLTGFYEQYF.

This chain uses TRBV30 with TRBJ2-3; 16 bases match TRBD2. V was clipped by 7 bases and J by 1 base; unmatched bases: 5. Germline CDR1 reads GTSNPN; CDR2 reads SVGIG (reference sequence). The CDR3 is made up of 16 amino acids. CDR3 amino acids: CASGTSGRAGTDTQYF. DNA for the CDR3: TGTGCCTCCGGGACTAGCGGGAGGGCAGGCACAGATACGCAGTATTTT.

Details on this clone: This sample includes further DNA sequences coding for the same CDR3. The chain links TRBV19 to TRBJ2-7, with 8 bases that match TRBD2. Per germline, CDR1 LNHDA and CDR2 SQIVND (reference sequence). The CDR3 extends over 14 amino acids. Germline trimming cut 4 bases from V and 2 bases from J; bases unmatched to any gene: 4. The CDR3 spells CASSTGLGAYEQYF. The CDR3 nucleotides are TGTGCCAGTAGTACGGGACTAGGGGCCTACGAGCAGTACTTC.

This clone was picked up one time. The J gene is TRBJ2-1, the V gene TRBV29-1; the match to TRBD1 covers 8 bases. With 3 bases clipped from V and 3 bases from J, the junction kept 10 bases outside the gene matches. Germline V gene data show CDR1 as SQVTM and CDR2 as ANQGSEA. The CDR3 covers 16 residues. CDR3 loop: CSVDRLPGGGYNEQFF. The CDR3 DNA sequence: TGCAGCGTTGACCGACTACCAGGGGGCGGCTACAATGAGCAGTTCTTC.

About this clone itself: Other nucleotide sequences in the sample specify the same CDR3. The CDR3 DNA sequence: TGTGCCAGCAGTTTACGAGGGGTGTACGAGCAGTACTTC. It encodes CASSLRGVYEQYF. The V gene is TRBV28, the J gene TRBJ2-7, with D perhaps matching TRBD1 or TRBD2 (5 bases each). The CDR3 length is 13 residues. Germline loops: CDR1 MDHEN, CDR2 SYDVKM. Trimming removed 2 bases at V and 4 bases at J, with 9 bases between.

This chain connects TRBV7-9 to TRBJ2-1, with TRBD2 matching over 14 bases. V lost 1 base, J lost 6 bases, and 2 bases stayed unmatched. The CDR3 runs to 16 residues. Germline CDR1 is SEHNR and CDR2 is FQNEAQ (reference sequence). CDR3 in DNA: TGTGCCAGCAGCTTAGGACTAGCGGGAGGGCTCAATGAGCAGTTCTTC. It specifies CASSLGLAGGLNEQFF.